This record covers a single T cell receptor (beta chain). Its matching antigen is unknown. Individual cDNA molecules received unique molecular identifiers. TCRdb used MiXCR to reprocess the 5' RACE reads, holding one entry per CDR3 protein. The repertoire consists of 55,000 to 85,000 distinct CDR3 sequences, with roughly an eighth occurring once and the leading ten covering about 4.2%. These data originate in a study of early T cells in non-severe SARS-CoV-2 infection. Study-wide background: Sequencing targeted bulk RNA from unsorted whole blood, leaving chains unpaired.

Study conclusions and caveats: Lookups in VDJdb leaned toward anti-spike CD8 responses and missed private and CD4 specificities.

The receptor's source is an adult who was a healthcare worker with PCR-confirmed SARS-CoV-2 infection or an uninfected control (not recorded which). The source material was whole blood.

CDR3 coding DNA: TGTGCCAGCAGCCCCAAGGGACTCCTAGCCTCCGAGCAGTACTTC. Its protein is CASSPKGLLASEQYF. V usage is TRBV5-8 and J usage is TRBJ2-7; D is perhaps TRBD2 (6 bases). V was trimmed by 4 bases and J by 6 bases, leaving 20 bases between them. Germline assignment: CDR1 SGHTS and CDR2 YDEGEE. The CDR3 runs to 15 residues.